Listed here are 9 T cell receptor beta chains from one sample, sequenced in a study of blood T cell repertoires in COVID-19. TCRdb's copy holds only in-frame clones and misses some; the assay was immunoSEQ multiplex PCR. The sample lists hundreds of thousands of clones, roughly 88% seen once, with 1.3% to 1.5% in the top ten. Source material: peripheral blood. Receptors were obtained from a man older than 75 with acute or convalescent COVID-19.

The chain couples TRBV7-9 to TRBJ1-2; D might be TRBD1 (6 bases). Germline V CDR1 and CDR2: SEHNR, FQNEAQ (reference sequence). This CDR3 region has 12 residues. V dropped 7 bases and J dropped 4 bases, with 10 bases sitting between them. The CDR3 region has the DNA TGTGCCAGCACCCCGGACAGCTATGGCTACACCTTC. Its translation: CASTPDSYGYTF.

CDR3 sequence (DNA): TGTGCCAGCAGCCCTGGGACAGGGGGTAATCAGCCCCAGCATTTT. This encodes CASSPGTGGNQPQHF. V and J are TRBV9 and TRBJ1-5; TRBD1 aligns across 11 bases. The CDR3 consists of 15 residues. Per the germline V gene, CDR1 is SGDLS and CDR2 is YYNGEE. V lost 4 bases and J lost 4; bases outside the gene matches: 4.

The rearrangement joins TRBV18 to TRBJ2-2; tentatively, D is TRBD1 (5 bases). Per germline, CDR1 KGHSH and CDR2 LQKENI. The CDR3 totals 17 residues. V was trimmed by 2 bases and J by 0 bases, leaving 13 bases between them. CDR3 bases: TGTGCCAGCTCACCAGGGGCAGGTAACGCGAACACCGGGGAGCTGTTTTTT. It specifies CASSPGAGNANTGELFF.

The gene calls are TRBV7-3 and TRBJ2-1, with TRBD2 matching 14 bases. J gave up 9 bases and V 2 bases, and 6 bases lay outside the gene matches. CDR1 is SGHTA, CDR2 FQGTGA, per germline. The CDR3 has 16 residues. The CDR3 loop reads CASSLQGTSGSVEQFF. The CDR3 DNA reads TGTGCCAGCAGCTTACAAGGGACTAGCGGGAGTGTTGAGCAGTTCTTC.

This chain links TRBV6-2 or TRBV6-3 with TRBJ2-7; 8 nucleotides line up with TRBD1. Germline V gene data show CDR1 as MNHEY and CDR2 as SVGEGT. This CDR3 is built from 13 residues. The V gene end was trimmed by 4 bases and the J gene end by 2 bases; junction bases not matched to a gene: 1. Here the CDR3 reads CASSWDRTYEQYF. DNA for the CDR3: TGTGCCAGCAGTTGGGACAGGACCTACGAGCAGTACTTC.

The chain is built from TRBV7-9 and TRBJ1-1; D unresolved. Germline values: CDR1 SEHNR, CDR2 FQNEAQ (reference sequence). V was clipped by 4 bases and J by 10 bases, with 19 bases between them. The CDR3 runs 14 residues. The CDR3 spells CASSSGGSGTGAFF. The DNA of the CDR3 is TGTGCCAGCAGCTCGGGAGGGTCGGGTACGGGAGCTTTCTTT.

This clone was detected only once. The chain couples TRBV6-2 or TRBV6-3 to TRBJ2-7, with D possibly TRBD1 on 5 matching bases. The CDR3 runs 14 residues. Between the trimmed V and J ends, which lost 3 bases and 1 base, there was a span of 10 bases. Germline CDR1 and CDR2: MNHEY and SVGEGT. DNA of the CDR3: TGTGCCAGCAGTTATGGCCCAGGGTCCTACGAGCAGTACTTC. Its protein is CASSYGPGSYEQYF.

This chain joins TRBV9 and TRBJ1-2, with D possibly matching TRBD1 (5 bases). The CDR3 is 12 residues long. Trimming took off 0 bases at V and 8 bases at J, with 8 bases between the two ends. Germline values: CDR1 SGDLS, CDR2 YYNGEE. The CDR3 spells CASSVGRDGYTF. The CDR3 nucleotides read TGTGCCAGCAGCGTAGGGAGGGACGGCTACACCTTC.

This chain joins TRBV7-3 and TRBJ2-1; 9 bases line up with TRBD1. The CDR3 spans 17 residues. Trimming took 2 bases from V and 7 from J; bases not matched to a gene: 12. CDR1 SGHTA and CDR2 FQGTGA come from the germline V gene. The CDR3 loop is CASSLGLGTGTGNEQFF. CDR3 coding DNA: TGTGCCAGCAGCTTAGGTTTGGGGACCGGGACAGGGAATGAGCAGTTCTTC.